This T cell receptor (beta chain) was sequenced for a study of PD-L1 blockade in urothelial cancer. Study in general: The median T cell count in blood samples was some 150,000.

On this clone itself: Its antigen remains unknown.

The method was immunoSEQ multiplex PCR; TCRdb's version includes in-frame clones alone and lacks a portion of them. Of around 50,000 clones listed, about 85% were seen once; the top ten hold approximately 2%. Germline CDR1 is MNHNS and CDR2 is SASEGT. Between the trimmed V and J ends, which lost 2 bases and 2 bases, there was a span of 12 bases. The CDR3 covers 15 residues. General study results and limits: At 3 weeks on treatment, tumor-associated clones expanded more with durable benefit.

Specified time point: peripheral blood 6 weeks after treatment start. The sample here was PBMCs, taken around atezolizumab (anti-PD-L1) treatment. This sequence joins TRBV6-1 and TRBJ1-2; D possibly corresponds to TRBD1 (6 bases). This TCR was recovered from a man between 45 and 60 years old with urothelial cancer. The CDR3 bases are TGTGCCAGCAGTGAATTATTAGGACAGAACTATGGCTACACCTTC. It yields the protein CASSELLGQNYGYTF.